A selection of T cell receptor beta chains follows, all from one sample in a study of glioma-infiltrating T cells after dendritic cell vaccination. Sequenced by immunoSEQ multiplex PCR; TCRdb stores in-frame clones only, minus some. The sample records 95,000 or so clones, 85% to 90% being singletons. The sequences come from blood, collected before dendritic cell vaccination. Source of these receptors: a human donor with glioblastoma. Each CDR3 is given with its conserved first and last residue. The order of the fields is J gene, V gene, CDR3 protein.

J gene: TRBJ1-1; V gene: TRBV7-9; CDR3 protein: CASSSQGYTEAFF
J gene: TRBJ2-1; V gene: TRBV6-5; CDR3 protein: CASSSPRDRGVNEQFF
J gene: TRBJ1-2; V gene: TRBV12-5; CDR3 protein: CASGPGGDRVGYGYTF
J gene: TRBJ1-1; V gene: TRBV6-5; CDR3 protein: CASSDTGINTEAFF
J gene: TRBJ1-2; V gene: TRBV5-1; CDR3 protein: CASSLRGGTQGARNYGYTF
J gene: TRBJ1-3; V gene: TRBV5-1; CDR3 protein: CASSLDGAGNTIYF
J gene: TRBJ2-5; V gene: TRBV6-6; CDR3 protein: CASSSAVRETQYF
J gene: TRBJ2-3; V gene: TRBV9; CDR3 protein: CASSVGPSGDADTQYF
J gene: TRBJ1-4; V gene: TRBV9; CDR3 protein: CASSAEGLGPTNEKLFF
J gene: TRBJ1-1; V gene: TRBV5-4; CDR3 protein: CASASRDMAFF
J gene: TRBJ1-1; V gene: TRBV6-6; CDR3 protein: CASSWRQGPTEAFF
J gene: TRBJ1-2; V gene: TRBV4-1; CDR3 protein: CASSQEAGAGVYGYTF
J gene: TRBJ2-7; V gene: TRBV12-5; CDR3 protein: CASGLVVSEQYF
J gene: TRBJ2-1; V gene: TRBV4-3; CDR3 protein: CASTGTSDIPYNEQFF
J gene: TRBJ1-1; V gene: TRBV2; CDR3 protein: CASSGQMNTEAFF
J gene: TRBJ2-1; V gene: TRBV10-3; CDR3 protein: CAISESRGHEQFF
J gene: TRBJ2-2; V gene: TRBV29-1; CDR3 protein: CSVAGENTGELFF
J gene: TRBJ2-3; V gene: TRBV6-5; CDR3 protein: CASVDQGLDTQYF
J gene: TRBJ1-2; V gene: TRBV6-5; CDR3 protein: CASSYGGQGAKGYTF
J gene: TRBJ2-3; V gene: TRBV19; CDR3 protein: CASSITRDRGGDTQYF
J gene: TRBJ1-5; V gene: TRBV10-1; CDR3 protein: CASEGKSGSSQHF
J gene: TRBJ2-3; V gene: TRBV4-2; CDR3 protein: CASSPELSGVPPLDTQYF
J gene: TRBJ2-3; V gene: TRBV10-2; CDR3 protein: CASSVAGGSTDTQYF
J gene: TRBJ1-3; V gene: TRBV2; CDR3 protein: CAITGGRGNTIYF
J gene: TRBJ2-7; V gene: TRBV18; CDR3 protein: CASSPPGFSEQYF
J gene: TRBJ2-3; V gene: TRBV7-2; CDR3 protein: CASSLAQGSGGTTDTQYF
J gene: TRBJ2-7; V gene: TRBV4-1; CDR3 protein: CASSQGTGVYEQYF